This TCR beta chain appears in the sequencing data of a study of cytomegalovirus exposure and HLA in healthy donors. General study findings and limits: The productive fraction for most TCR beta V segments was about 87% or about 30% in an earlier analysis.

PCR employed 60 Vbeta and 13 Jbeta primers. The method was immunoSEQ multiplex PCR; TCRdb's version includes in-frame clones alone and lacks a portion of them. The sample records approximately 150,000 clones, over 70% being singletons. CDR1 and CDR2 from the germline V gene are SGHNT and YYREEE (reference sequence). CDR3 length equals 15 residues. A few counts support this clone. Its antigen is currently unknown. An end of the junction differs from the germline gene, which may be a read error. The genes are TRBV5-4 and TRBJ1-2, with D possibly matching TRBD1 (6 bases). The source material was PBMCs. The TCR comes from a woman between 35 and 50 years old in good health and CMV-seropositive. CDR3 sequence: CASSQVRSQGLGYTF. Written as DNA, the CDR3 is TGCGCCAGCAGCCAAGTTAGGAGTCAGGGGCTTGGCTACACCTTC.